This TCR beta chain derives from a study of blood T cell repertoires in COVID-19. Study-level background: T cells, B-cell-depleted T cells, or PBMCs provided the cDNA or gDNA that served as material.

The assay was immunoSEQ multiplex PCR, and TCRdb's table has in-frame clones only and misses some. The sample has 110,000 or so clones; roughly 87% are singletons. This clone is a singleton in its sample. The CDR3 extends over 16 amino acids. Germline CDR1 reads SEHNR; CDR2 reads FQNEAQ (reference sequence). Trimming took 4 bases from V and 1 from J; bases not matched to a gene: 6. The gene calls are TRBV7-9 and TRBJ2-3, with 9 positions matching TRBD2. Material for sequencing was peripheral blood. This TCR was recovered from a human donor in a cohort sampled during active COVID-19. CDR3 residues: CASSSPRGGRTDTQYF. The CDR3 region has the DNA TGTGCCAGCAGCTCCCCGCGGGGGGGGCGCACAGATACGCAGTATTTT.